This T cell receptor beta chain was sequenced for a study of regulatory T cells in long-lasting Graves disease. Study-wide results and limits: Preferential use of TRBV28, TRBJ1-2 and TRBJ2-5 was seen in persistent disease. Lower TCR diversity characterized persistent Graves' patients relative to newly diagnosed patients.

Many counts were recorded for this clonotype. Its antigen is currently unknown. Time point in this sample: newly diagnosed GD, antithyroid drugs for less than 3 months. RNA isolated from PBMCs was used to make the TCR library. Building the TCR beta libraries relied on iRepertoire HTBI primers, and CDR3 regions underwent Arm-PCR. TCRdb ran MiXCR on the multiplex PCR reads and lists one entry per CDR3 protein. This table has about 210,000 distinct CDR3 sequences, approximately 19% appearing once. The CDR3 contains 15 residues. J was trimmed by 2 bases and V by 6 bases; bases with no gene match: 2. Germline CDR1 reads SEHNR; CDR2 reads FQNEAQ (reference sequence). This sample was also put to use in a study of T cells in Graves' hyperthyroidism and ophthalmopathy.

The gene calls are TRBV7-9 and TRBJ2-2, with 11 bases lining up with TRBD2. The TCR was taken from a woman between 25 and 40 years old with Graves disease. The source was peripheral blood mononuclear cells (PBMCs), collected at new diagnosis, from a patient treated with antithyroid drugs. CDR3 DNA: TGTGCCAGCAGAACTAGCGGGGGCAACACCGGGGAGCTGTTTTTT. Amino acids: CASRTSGGNTGELFF.